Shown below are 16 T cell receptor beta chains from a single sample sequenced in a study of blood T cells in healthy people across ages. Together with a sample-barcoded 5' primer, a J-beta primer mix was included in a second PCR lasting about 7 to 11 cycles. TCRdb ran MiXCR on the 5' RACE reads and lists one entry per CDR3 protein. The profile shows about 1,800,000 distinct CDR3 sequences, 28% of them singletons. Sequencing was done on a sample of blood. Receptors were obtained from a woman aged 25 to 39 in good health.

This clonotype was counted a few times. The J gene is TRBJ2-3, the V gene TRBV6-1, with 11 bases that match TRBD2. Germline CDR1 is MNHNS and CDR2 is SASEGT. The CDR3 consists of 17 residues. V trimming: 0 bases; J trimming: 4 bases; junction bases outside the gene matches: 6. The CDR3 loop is CASSEARVLAGADTQYF. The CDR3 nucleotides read TGTGCCAGCAGTGAAGCGCGGGTACTAGCGGGAGCAGATACGCAGTATTTT.

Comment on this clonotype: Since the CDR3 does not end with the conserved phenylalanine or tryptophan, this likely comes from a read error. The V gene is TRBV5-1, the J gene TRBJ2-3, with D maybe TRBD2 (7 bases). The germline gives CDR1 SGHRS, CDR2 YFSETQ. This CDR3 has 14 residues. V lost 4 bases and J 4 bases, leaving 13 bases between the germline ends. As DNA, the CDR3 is TGCGCCAGCAGCCTGGGGGGGGGCCCAGATACGCAGTATTTG. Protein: CASSLGGGPDTQYL.

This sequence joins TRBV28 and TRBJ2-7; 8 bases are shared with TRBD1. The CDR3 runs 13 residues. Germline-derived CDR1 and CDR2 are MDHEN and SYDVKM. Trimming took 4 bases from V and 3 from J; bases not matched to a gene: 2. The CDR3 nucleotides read TGTGCCAGCAGTTGGGACAGGTACTACGAGCAGTACTTC. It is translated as CASSWDRYYEQYF. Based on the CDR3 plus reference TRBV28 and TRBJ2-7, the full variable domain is DVKVTQSSRYLVKRTGEKVFLECVQDMDHENMFWYRQDPGLGLRLIYFSYDVKMKEKGDIPEGYSVSREKKERFSLILESASTNQTSMYLCASSWDRYYEQYFGPGTRLTVT.

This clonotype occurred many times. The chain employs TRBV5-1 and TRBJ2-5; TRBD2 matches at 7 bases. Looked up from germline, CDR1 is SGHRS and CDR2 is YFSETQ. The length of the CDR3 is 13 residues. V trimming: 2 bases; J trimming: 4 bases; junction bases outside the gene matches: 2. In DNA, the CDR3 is TGCGCCAGCAGCTTCGGCGGGGGAGAGACCCAGTACTTC. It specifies CASSFGGGETQYF.

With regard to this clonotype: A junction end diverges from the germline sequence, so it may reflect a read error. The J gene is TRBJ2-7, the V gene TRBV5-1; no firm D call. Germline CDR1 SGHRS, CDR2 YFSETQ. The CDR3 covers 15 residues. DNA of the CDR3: TGCGCCAGCAGCTTTTCTCCAGTCACTTCCTACGGGCAGTACTTC. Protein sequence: CASSFSPVTSYGQYF.

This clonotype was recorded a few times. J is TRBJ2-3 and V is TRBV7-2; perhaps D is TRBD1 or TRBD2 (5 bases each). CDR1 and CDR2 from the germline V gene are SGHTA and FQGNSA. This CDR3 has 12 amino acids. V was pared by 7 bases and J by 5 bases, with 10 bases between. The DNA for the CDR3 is TGTGCCAGCACCCTTGGGGGAGATACGCAGTATTTT. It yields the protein CASTLGGDTQYF. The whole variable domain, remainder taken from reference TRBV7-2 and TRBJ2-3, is GAGVSQSPSNKVTEKGKDVELRCDPISGHTALYWYRQSLGQGLEFLIYFQGNSAPDKSGLPSDRFSAERTGGSVSTLTIQRTQQEDSAVYLCASTLGGDTQYFGPGTRLTVL.

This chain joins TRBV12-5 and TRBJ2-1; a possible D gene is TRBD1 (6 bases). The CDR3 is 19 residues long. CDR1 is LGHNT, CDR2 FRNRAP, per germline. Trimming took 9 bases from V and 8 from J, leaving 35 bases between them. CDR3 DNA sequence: TGTGCTAGGAGAGTCGAGTTCGCCGGGACACAGAACCTGGGGGATGAGCAGTTCTTC. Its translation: CARRVEFAGTQNLGDEQFF.

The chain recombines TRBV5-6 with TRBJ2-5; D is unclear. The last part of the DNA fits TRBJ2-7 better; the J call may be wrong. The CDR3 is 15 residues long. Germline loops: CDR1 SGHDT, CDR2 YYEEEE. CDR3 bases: TGTGCCAGCAGCTTGGGATTCGGCTACTCAGGCGAGCAGTACTTC. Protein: CASSLGFGYSGEQYF.

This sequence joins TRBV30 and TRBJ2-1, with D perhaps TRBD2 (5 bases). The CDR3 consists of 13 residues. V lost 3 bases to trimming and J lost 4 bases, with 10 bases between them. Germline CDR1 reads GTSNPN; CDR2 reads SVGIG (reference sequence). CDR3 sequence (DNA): TGTGCCTGGAGGGCTAGCCGGTACAATGAGCAGTTCTTC. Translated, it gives CAWRASRYNEQFF.

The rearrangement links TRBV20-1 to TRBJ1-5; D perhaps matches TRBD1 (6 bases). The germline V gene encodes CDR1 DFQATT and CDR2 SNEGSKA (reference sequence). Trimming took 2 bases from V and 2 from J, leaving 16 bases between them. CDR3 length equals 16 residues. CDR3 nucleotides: TGCAGTGCTAGACGGGGCGGGGGACAACGCAATCAGCCCCAGCATTTT. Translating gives CSARRGGGQRNQPQHF.

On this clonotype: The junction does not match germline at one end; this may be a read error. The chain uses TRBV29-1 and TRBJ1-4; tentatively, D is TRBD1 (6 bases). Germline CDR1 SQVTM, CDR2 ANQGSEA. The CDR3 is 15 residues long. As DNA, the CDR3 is TGCAGCGTTGGCGGCTGGGGGGCGTCTAATGAAAAACGGTTTTTT. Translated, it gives CSVGGWGASNEKRFF.

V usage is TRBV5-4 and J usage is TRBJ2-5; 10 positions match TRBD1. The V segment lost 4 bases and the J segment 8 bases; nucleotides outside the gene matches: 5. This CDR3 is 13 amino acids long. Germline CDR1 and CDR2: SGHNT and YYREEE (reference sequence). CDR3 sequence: CASSPGTGVTQYF. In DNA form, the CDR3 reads TGTGCCAGCAGCCCCGGGACAGGGGTCACCCAGTACTTC. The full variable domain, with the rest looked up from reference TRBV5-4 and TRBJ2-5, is ETGVTQSPTHLIKTRGQQVTLRCSSQSGHNTVSWYQQALGQGPQFIFQYYREEENGRGNFPPRFSGLQFPNYSSELNVNALELDDSALYLCASSPGTGVTQYFGPGTRLLVL.

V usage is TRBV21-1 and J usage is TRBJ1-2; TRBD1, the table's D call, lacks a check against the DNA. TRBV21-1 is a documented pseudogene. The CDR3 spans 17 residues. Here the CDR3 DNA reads TGTGCCGGCAGCAAAGGCGCCACAGGGGCTTCTAACTATGGCTACACCTTC. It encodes CAGSKGATGASNYGYTF.

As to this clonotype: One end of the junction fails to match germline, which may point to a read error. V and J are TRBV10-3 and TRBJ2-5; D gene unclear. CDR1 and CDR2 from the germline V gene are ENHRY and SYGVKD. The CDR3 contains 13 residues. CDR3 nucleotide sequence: TGTGCCATCAATGAGTTCGTATGGGAGACCCAGTACTTC. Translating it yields CAINEFVWETQYF.

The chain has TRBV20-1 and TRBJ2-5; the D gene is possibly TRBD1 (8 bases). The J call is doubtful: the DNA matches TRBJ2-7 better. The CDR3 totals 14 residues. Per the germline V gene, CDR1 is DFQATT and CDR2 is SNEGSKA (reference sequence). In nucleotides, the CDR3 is TGCAGTGCTAGATCCCACAGGGGGAGGGACGAGCAGTACTTC. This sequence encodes CSARSHRGRDEQYF.

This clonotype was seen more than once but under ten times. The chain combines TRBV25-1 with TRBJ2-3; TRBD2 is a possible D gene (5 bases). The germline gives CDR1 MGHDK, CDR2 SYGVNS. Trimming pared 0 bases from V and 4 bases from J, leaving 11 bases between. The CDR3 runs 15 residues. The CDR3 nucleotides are TGTGCCAGCAGTGAATATGGACCCGGGGCAGATACGCAGTATTTT. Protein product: CASSEYGPGADTQYF.